The entry below gives a single T cell receptor (beta chain) sequence along with its context. The antigen is undetermined. Sequenced by immunoSEQ multiplex PCR; TCRdb stores in-frame clones only, minus some. The sample holds some 40,000 clones; approximately 95% are singletons and the top ten take over 3%. The CDR3 consists of 15 residues. CDR1 and CDR2 (germline): LNHDA, SQIVND (reference sequence). Trimming removed 1 base from V and 3 bases from J, with 12 bases in between. Donors were drawn from the roughly 130-subject validation cohort, separate from the approximately 680-subject first cohort. This entry belongs to a study of cytomegalovirus exposure and HLA in healthy donors. Regarding the study as a whole: The authors listed over 150 TCR beta chains as cytomegalovirus-associated. Subsequent analysis found a tendency for first-cohort TCR clusters to co-occur within the 120 or so validation repertoires.

Sequences were obtained from PBMCs. The TCR comes from a man younger than 35 in good health and CMV-seronegative. The rearrangement joins TRBV19 to TRBJ2-5; D is perhaps TRBD1 (6 bases). DNA for the CDR3: TGTGCCAGTAGTATAGGGCAGGGGTGGGAAGAGACCCAGTACTTC. It yields the protein CASSIGQGWEETQYF.